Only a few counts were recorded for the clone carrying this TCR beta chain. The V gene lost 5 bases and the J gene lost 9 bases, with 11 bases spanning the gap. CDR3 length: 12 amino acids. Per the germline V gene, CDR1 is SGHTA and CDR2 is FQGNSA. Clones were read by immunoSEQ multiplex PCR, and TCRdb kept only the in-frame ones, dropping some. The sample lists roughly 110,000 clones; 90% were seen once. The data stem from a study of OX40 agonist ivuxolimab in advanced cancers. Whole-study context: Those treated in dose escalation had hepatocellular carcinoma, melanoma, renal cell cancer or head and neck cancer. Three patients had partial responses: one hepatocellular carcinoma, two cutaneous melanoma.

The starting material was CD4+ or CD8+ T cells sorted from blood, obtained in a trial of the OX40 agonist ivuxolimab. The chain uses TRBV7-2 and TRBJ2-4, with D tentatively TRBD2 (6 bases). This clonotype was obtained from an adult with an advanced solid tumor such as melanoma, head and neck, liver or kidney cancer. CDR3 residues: CASSRDGGIQYF. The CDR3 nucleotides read TGTGCCAGCAGCCGAGACGGGGGCATTCAGTACTTC.